Listed below are T cell receptor beta chains from one sample, sequenced in a study of cytomegalovirus exposure and HLA in healthy donors. Assay used: immunoSEQ multiplex PCR; TCRdb lists only in-frame clones, some missing. The repertoire holds over 200,000 clones, 90% seen once, with around 3.3% in the top ten. The sample consisted of PBMCs. The receptor set was obtained from a young woman in good health and CMV-seronegative. Both conserved end residues are part of each CDR3.

V gene: TRBV5-6
CDR3 protein: CASSLWDGFRTGELFF

V gene: TRBV11-2
CDR3 protein: CASSFSRGSYEQYF

V gene: TRBV28
CDR3 protein: CASSVGGTTGDYEQYF

V gene: TRBV6-5
CDR3 protein: CASSYWREGRNEQFF

V gene: TRBV29-1
CDR3 protein: CSVEDATYGYTF

V gene: TRBV28
CDR3 protein: CASSSGTTARQTQYF

V gene: TRBV18
CDR3 protein: CASSPDKLHNEKLFF

V gene: TRBV4-3
CDR3 protein: CASSRNTGASTEAFF

V gene: TRBV28
CDR3 protein: CASSPLPDRVTEAFF

V gene: TRBV6-6
CDR3 protein: CASSGQYAKETQYF

V gene: TRBV19
CDR3 protein: CASSPRQGASSGANVLTF

V gene: TRBV5-4
CDR3 protein: CASSPGRATNEKLFF

V gene: TRBV28
CDR3 protein: CASSLRPPASYEQYF

V gene: TRBV7-8
CDR3 protein: CASSRPGPRSHEQFF

V gene: TRBV28
CDR3 protein: CASSWTDSNYGYTF

V gene: TRBV11-3
CDR3 protein: CASSLVPGSSYNEQFF

V gene: TRBV15
CDR3 protein: CATSGKSGEQYF

V gene: TRBV2
CDR3 protein: CASSVGGLAGGTSTDTQYF

V gene: TRBV29-1
CDR3 protein: CSVEQDRGNNYGYTF

V gene: TRBV6-1
CDR3 protein: CASSEVKAGAGKYEQYF

V gene: TRBV9
CDR3 protein: CASSVSGMSYEQYF

V gene: TRBV5-1
CDR3 protein: CASSTGQGLAGGYNEQFF

V gene: TRBV11-3
CDR3 protein: CASSPTENNEQFF

V gene: TRBV5-1
CDR3 protein: CASSSRTLTVGSYEQYF

V gene: TRBV27
CDR3 protein: CASSVLTGELFF

V gene: TRBV28
CDR3 protein: CASSLVYPGELFF

V gene: TRBV6-5
CDR3 protein: CASSAPRGEQFF

V gene: TRBV10-3
CDR3 protein: CAIKRTGGNHYTF

V gene: TRBV13
CDR3 protein: CASSIGTTRYEQYF

V gene: TRBV7-9
CDR3 protein: CASSLALAGANEQYF

V gene: TRBV19
CDR3 protein: CASTTGYYGYTF

V gene: TRBV28
CDR3 protein: CASSLRDLDTQYF

V gene: TRBV5-4
CDR3 protein: CASRLFGAGVGEQYF

V gene: TRBV10-3
CDR3 protein: CATTQGSETQYF

V gene: TRBV27
CDR3 protein: CASSLYTGGGETQYF

V gene: TRBV27
CDR3 protein: CASSPLGAGDTQYF

V gene: TRBV9
CDR3 protein: CASSVARAPAGRPQETQYF

V gene: TRBV7-2
CDR3 protein: CASSLWVDSSYNEQFF

V gene: TRBV14
CDR3 protein: CASSPFQGNEQYF

V gene: TRBV5-1
CDR3 protein: CASSLENFNEKLFF

V gene: TRBV19
CDR3 protein: CASSIGGWDTGELFF

V gene: TRBV2
CDR3 protein: CASSEVGSSYNEQFF

V gene: TRBV2
CDR3 protein: CASFRSGRVTSYNEQFF

V gene: TRBV5-1
CDR3 protein: CASSVSSGSGKGPTDTQYF

V gene: TRBV5-1
CDR3 protein: CASSLGQFQETQYF

V gene: TRBV11-2
CDR3 protein: CASSLGTYTGELFF

V gene: TRBV7-2
CDR3 protein: CASSFRSSTGVFYEQYF

V gene: TRBV28
CDR3 protein: CASSAQGFNGYTF

V gene: TRBV5-5
CDR3 protein: CASSPPGGRVGETQYF

V gene: TRBV13
CDR3 protein: CASSFIAGAPYEQYF

V gene: TRBV4-3
CDR3 protein: CASSPGSGGNEQYF

V gene: TRBV7-6
CDR3 protein: CASSLGRAPDTQYF

V gene: TRBV10-3
CDR3 protein: CAISLSEGNTIYF

V gene: TRBV29-1
CDR3 protein: CSVHSLRSYNEQFF

V gene: TRBV11-2
CDR3 protein: CASSPGAGGTYEQYF

V gene: TRBV10-3
CDR3 protein: CAIMGDSYEQYF

V gene: TRBV19
CDR3 protein: CASSMRQGVDEQYF

V gene: TRBV2
CDR3 protein: CASEPGEQWAHTQYF

V gene: TRBV5-1
CDR3 protein: CASSLGTGRSYEQYF

V gene: TRBV4-2
CDR3 protein: CASSQEGQGETQYF